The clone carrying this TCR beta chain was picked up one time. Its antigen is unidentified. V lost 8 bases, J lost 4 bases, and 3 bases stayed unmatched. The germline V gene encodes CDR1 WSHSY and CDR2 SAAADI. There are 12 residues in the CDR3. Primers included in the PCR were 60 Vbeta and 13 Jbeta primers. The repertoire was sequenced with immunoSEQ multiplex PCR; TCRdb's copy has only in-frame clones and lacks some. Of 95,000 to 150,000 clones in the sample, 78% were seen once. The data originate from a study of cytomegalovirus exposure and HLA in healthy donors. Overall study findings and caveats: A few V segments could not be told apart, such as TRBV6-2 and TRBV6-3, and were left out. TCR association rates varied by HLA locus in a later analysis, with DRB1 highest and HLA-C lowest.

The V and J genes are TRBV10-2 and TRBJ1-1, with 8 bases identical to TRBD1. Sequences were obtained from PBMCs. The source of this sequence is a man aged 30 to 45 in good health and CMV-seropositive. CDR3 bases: TGCGCCAGCTCCACAGGGGGCACTGAAGCTTTCTTT. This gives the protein CASSTGGTEAFF.